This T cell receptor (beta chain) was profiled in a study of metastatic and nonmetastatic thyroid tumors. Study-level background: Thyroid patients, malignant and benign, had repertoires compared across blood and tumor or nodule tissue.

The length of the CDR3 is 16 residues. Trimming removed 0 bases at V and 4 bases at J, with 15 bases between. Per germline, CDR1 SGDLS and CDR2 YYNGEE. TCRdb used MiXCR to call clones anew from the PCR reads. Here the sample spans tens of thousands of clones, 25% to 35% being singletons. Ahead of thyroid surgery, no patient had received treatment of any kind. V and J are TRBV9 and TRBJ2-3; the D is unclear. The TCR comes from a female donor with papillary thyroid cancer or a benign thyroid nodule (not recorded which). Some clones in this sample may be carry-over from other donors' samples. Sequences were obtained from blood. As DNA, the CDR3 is TGTGCCAGCAGCGTAGGCTTCCCCGGATTCGCAGATACGCAGTATTTT. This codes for CASSVGFPGFADTQYF. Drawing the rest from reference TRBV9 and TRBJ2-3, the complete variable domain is DSGVTQTPKHLITATGQRVTLRCSPRSGDLSVYWYQQSLDQGLQFLIQYYNGEERAKGNILERFSAQQFPDLHSELNLSSLELGDSALYFCASSVGFPGFADTQYFGPGTRLTVL.